The present entry profiles one TCR beta chain with its context. Its antigen has not been determined. No base qualities exist here, and no much larger clone lies one base off it. This specimen comes from a study of blood T cell repertoires in COVID-19 (TCRdb year 2020). With regard to the full study: Collaborator samples came from the United States, Italy and Spain and covered acute and convalescent phases of COVID-19. The prospective study material was composed of cDNA or gDNA derived from T cells, B-cell-depleted T cells, or PBMCs. Nearly every sample came with metadata listing a de-identified subject ID, COVID-19 status, age in years and sex. The repertoires were released in a freely available public database intended as a resource for research on the immune response to SARS-CoV-2. Where available, HLA class I and class II types were taken from metadata supplied by the sample provider and were not determined by assay-based typing. Samples came from the ongoing ImmuneRACE study (first 160 participants) plus 1,254 subjects from 6 global collaborators. Deeply sampled blood TCRbeta repertoires from subjects exposed to, actively infected with, or recovered from COVID-19 were included in the dataset. The paper's findings and limits, for the study overall: The quantity of clinical and demographic metadata differed by source and by participant and was supplied without curation.

Whole blood was collected in K2EDTA tubes by collaborating institutions according to the institutions' own protocols. For TCRbeta analysis, collaborators shipped samples as frozen whole blood, isolated PBMCs, or DNA extracted from either of those sample types. Per the germline V gene, SGDLS is the CDR1 and YYNGEE is the CDR2. The CDR3 goes from the cysteine to the phenylalanine over 15 residues. Only the CDR3 DNA is retained, 45 bases long and in frame from the first base. After removal of 4 bases from V and 0 bases from J, the junction retains 3 bases not matched to a gene. TCRbeta CDR3 regions were amplified from genomic DNA using the immunoSEQ Assay, a bias-controlled multiplex PCR. On the study's bioinformatics: The number of nucleated cells in each sample was estimated from the amplification of reference gene primers within the assay. Sequence reads were collapsed and filtered to measure the absolute abundance of every unique TCRbeta CDR3 rearrangement. For each sample, productive Simpson clonality was calculated as the square root of Simpson's diversity index over productive rearrangements. Held by TCRdb, this immuneACCESS table contains in-frame sequences only and omits some clones. Under half of the omission traces to an unresolved V gene where checked; the cause of the rest is unknown. V and J calls and clone size are copied from that table; D and trimming were computed from the DNA. For this sample the table gives tens of thousands of clones, of which about 85% were detected only once. The ten largest clones add up to more than 30% of the sample.

The receptor was isolated from an older man with acute or convalescent COVID-19. The chain joins TRBV9 to TRBJ2-1; 8 of the junction bases match TRBD1. The specimen was peripheral blood. In nucleotides, the sequence is TGTGCCAGCAGCCCTACAGGGGGCTCCTACAATGAGCAGTTCTTC. Its coded protein is CASSPTGGSYNEQFF. The CDR3, completed at both ends by the reference TRBV9 and TRBJ2-1 genes, gives the full variable domain DSGVTQTPKHLITATGQRVTLRCSPRSGDLSVYWYQQSLDQGLQFLIQYYNGEERAKGNILERFSAQQFPDLHSELNLSSLELGDSALYFCASSPTGGSYNEQFFGPGTRLTVL.